This note documents a single TCR beta chain sequence. The data originate from a study of blood T cell repertoires in COVID-19. Across the whole study: The study drew acute and convalescent COVID-19 samples from the United States, Italy and Spain. T cells, B-cell-depleted T cells, or PBMCs provided the cDNA or gDNA that served as material.

In germline, CDR1 is GTSNPN, CDR2 SVGIG (reference sequence). The CDR3 has 14 residues. J gave up 4 bases and V 5 bases, and 5 bases lay outside the gene matches. Original processing notes: Estimates of nucleated cell counts were drawn from the amplification of reference gene primers. Profiled with immunoSEQ multiplex PCR; TCRdb holds only in-frame clones, not every one. V and J calls plus clone size are reproduced from that table; the DNA served to infer D and trimming. The table has 130,000 to 150,000 clones, approximately 90% seen once. Recruits, aged about 18 to 90 years, lived in 20 to 30 US areas.

The receptor was derived from a woman aged 25 to 45 with acute COVID-19. V gene TRBV30 combines with J gene TRBJ2-1; the match to TRBD2 covers 10 bases. Material for sequencing was PBMCs or T cells enriched from blood (not recorded which). The CDR3 DNA sequence: TGTGCCTGGCGGACTAGCGGAGCTTACAATGAGCAGTTCTTC. Amino acid sequence: CAWRTSGAYNEQFF.